This T cell receptor (beta chain) was retrieved from a study of monozygotic twins with inflammatory bowel disease. The length of the CDR3 is 12 residues. CDR1 is LGHDT and CDR2 is YNNKEL in the germline V gene (reference sequence). With respect to this clonotype: The antigen remains undetermined.

UMIs incorporating a 6-nucleotide sample barcode were appended by means of template switching. For each CDR3 protein, TCRdb gives one entry from its re-call of the 5' RACE reads, without DNA. The specimen's table records over 200,000 distinct CDR3 sequences. Overall study findings and caveats: Perhaps reflecting limited power, concordant and discordant twins did not differ in repertoire similarity. There were differing immunosuppressive treatments, which may have added variability to patient repertoires. IBD patients exhibited fewer clonotypes shared with other individuals than healthy twins, particularly with disease activity.

The receptor comes from a human donor with ulcerative colitis or Crohn's disease, or a healthy co-twin of an affected twin (not recorded which). The chain couples TRBV3-1 to TRBJ1-1. Input material: blood. The CDR3 sequence is CASSFRTGGAFF.